A selection of T cell receptor beta chains follows, all from one sample in a study of long-term antiretroviral therapy in people with HIV. Here immunoSEQ multiplex PCR was the method, and the copy in TCRdb shows in-frame clones only, minus some. The repertoire has 35,000 to 40,000 clones, roughly 85% of them found once; the top ten carry roughly a tenth. This sample comprised unsorted PBMCs, obtained 2.2 years after starting antiretroviral therapy. The receptors shown here come from a young man with HIV. Each CDR3 is given with its conserved first and last residue. D genes are given only for firm matches. The size entry is marked missing in some rows and otherwise reads once, few, many or a size class.

j_gene	v_gene	d_gene	abundance	CDR3aa	CDR3nt
TRBJ2-3	TRBV10-1	-	once	CASSEWGPDTQYF	TGCGCCAGCAGTGAGTGGGGCCCAGATACGCAGTATTTT
TRBJ2-2	TRBV30	TRBD2	once	CAWTFLAVNTGELFF	TGTGCCTGGACCTTTCTAGCGGTGAACACCGGGGAGCTGTTTTTT
TRBJ1-1	TRBV11-2	-	-	CASSLDGFWGLDTEAFF	TGTGCCAGCAGCTTAGATGGCTTTTGGGGGCTCGACACTGAAGCTTTCTTT
TRBJ1-1	TRBV2	-	-	CASLNTEAFF	TGTGCCAGCCTAAACACTGAAGCTTTCTTT
TRBJ1-4	TRBV30	-	-	CAWMPFPEGEKLFF	TGTGCCTGGATGCCCTTCCCGGAGGGTGAAAAACTGTTTTTT
TRBJ2-5	TRBV25-1	TRBD1	-	CASSPHGQAQETQYF	TGTGCCAGCAGTCCCCACGGACAGGCCCAAGAGACCCAGTACTTC
TRBJ1-2	TRBV5-6	TRBD1	-	CASSTGQGFYGYTF	TGTGCCAGCAGCACCGGACAGGGGTTCTATGGCTACACCTTC
TRBJ1-2	TRBV6-1	TRBD1	-	CASSDWDRGGANYGYTF	TGTGCCAGCAGTGACTGGGACAGGGGGGGGGCTAACTATGGCTACACCTTC
TRBJ1-5	TRBV28	-	few	CASSLWSGRGNQPQHF	TGTGCCAGCAGTTTATGGTCTGGCAGGGGTAATCAGCCCCAGCATTTT
TRBJ2-1	TRBV5-1	-	-	CASSSWDAWGERNEQFF	TGCGCCAGCAGCTCCTGGGACGCCTGGGGTGAGAGGAATGAGCAGTTCTTC
TRBJ1-3	TRBV10-3	-	few	CAISEKGSGNTIYF	TGTGCCATCAGTGAAAAGGGCTCTGGAAACACCATATATTTT
TRBJ2-2	TRBV7-5	-	once	CARSSSGGVRGAGELFF	TGTGCCAGAAGCTCCTCCGGGGGCGTTCGGGGGGCCGGGGAGCTGTTTTTT
TRBJ1-6	TRBV27	-	-	CASSIDYSYNSPLHF	TGTGCCAGCAGTATTGACTACTCCTATAATTCACCCCTCCACTTT
TRBJ2-7	TRBV6-5	-	few	CASSLYRLVPYEQYF	TGTGCCAGCAGTCTCTACCGACTAGTTCCCTACGAGCAGTACTTC
TRBJ1-2	TRBV9	-	-	CASSVGTVASLNYGYTF	TGTGCCAGCAGCGTAGGGACAGTCGCCTCTCTTAACTATGGCTACACCTTC
TRBJ2-1	TRBV19	TRBD2	-	CASSIGGSSNEQFF	TGTGCCAGTAGTATCGGCGGGAGCTCCAATGAGCAGTTCTTC
TRBJ2-7	TRBV9	-	-	CASSVDRVGYEQYF	TGTGCCAGCAGCGTAGATCGGGTGGGCTACGAGCAGTACTTC
TRBJ2-1	TRBV5-1	-	-	CASSLLGNGHEQFF	TGCGCCAGCAGCTTGCTCGGGAACGGCCATGAGCAGTTCTTC
TRBJ2-1	TRBV9	-	-	CASSVNYNEQFF	TGTGCCAGCAGCGTCAACTACAATGAGCAGTTCTTC
TRBJ2-2	TRBV19	TRBD1	-	CASSMTGATFNTGELFF	TGTGCCAGTAGTATGACAGGGGCAACATTCAACACCGGGGAGCTGTTTTTT
TRBJ2-3	TRBV7-3	-	-	CASSRSDTQYF	TGTGCCAGCAGCCGTAGCGATACGCAGTATTTT
TRBJ1-2	TRBV7-2	-	-	CASSGYGYTF	TGTGCCAGCAGCGGGTATGGCTACACCTTC
TRBJ1-6	TRBV7-2	TRBD1	-	CASSLARTGANSPLHF	TGTGCTAGCAGCTTAGCGCGGACAGGGGCAAATTCACCCCTCCACTTT
TRBJ2-7	TRBV5-8	-	-	CASSSYLQGRYF	TGTGCCAGCAGCTCCTACCTACAGGGACGGTACTTC
TRBJ1-2	TRBV25-1	TRBD1	-	CASSPPPGQTPGYTF	TGTGCCAGCAGTCCGCCGCCGGGACAGACACCTGGCTACACCTTC
TRBJ2-2	TRBV6-1	TRBD1	-	CASSGQGNTGELFF	TGTGCCAGCAGTGGACAGGGGAACACCGGGGAGCTGTTTTTT
TRBJ2-7	TRBV4-2	TRBD2	few	CASSQDSGSSYEQYF	TGTGCCAGCAGCCAAGACAGCGGGAGCTCCTACGAGCAGTACTTC
TRBJ2-1	TRBV30	TRBD1	-	CAWREGTGPYNEQFF	TGTGCCTGGCGGGAAGGGACAGGACCTTACAATGAGCAGTTCTTC
TRBJ1-1	TRBV19	-	-	CASRDLGVDTEAFF	TGTGCCAGTAGAGACCTGGGGGTGGACACTGAAGCTTTCTTT
TRBJ2-5	TRBV5-1	-	-	CASSLGAGPYQETQYF	TGCGCCAGCAGCTTGGGGGCCGGTCCGTACCAAGAGACCCAGTACTTC
TRBJ2-3	TRBV10-2	TRBD2	-	CASRGTSGVTDTQYF	TGCGCCAGCAGAGGGACTAGCGGGGTAACAGATACGCAGTATTTT
TRBJ2-2	TRBV5-1	-	-	CASSLSQSWPPGELFF	TGCGCCAGCAGCTTGAGTCAAAGCTGGCCCCCCGGGGAGCTGTTTTTT
TRBJ2-7	TRBV6-5	TRBD1	-	CASRLGTGGAYEQYF	TGTGCCAGCAGGCTTGGGACAGGTGGGGCCTACGAGCAGTACTTC
TRBJ2-1	TRBV7-3	TRBD2	-	CASSSGRLAGTYNEQFF	TGTGCCAGCAGCTCGGGAAGACTAGCGGGTACCTACAATGAGCAGTTCTTC
TRBJ2-1	TRBV7-2	-	-	CASSSSTGGYNEQFF	TGTGCCAGCAGCTCCTCCACCGGGGGATACAATGAGCAGTTCTTC
TRBJ1-5	TRBV19	TRBD1	-	CARRNWDRGRGSNQPQHF	TGTGCCAGAAGAAATTGGGACAGGGGACGGGGGAGCAATCAGCCCCAGCATTTT
TRBJ1-6	TRBV30	-	-	CAWSSGTDNSPLHF	TGTGCCTGGAGCTCCGGGACGGATAATTCACCCCTCCACTTT
TRBJ2-4	TRBV27	TRBD2	-	CASSLSGGLAEYF	TGTGCCAGCAGTTTATCGGGGGGACTAGCGGAGTACTTC
TRBJ2-5	TRBV4-3	TRBD2	once	CASSQYLGAGEKETQYF	TGCGCCAGCAGCCAATATCTCGGGGCGGGAGAGAAAGAGACCCAGTACTTC